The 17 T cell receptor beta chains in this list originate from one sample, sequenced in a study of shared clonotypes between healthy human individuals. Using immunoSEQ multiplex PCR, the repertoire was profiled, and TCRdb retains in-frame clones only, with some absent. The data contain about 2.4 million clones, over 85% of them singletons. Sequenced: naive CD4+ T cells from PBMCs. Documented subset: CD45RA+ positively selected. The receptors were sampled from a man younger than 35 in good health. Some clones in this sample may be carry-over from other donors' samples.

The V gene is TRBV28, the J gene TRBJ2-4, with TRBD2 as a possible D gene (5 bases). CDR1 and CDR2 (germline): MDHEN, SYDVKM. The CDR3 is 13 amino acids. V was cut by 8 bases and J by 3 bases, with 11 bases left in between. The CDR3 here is CASAGGFKNIQYF. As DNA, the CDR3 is TGTGCCAGCGCAGGAGGCTTCAAAAACATTCAGTACTTC.

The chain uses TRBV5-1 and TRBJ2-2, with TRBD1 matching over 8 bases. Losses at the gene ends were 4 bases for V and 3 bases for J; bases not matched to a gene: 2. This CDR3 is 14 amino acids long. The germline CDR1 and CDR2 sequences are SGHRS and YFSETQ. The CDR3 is CASSPTGDTGELFF. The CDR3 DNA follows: TGCGCCAGCAGCCCGACAGGGGACACCGGGGAGCTGTTTTTT.

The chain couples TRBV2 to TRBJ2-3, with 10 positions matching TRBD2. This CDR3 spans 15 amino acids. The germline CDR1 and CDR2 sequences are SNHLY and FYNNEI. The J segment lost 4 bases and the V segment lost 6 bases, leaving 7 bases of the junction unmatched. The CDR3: CASRDLAGGADTQYF. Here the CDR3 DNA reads TGTGCCAGCAGAGACTTAGCGGGAGGCGCAGATACGCAGTATTTT.

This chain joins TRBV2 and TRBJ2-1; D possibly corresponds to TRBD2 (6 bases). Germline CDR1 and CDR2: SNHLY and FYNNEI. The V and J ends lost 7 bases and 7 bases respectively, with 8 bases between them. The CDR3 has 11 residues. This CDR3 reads CASTGLNEQFF. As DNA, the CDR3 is TGTGCCAGCACCGGACTAAATGAGCAGTTCTTC.

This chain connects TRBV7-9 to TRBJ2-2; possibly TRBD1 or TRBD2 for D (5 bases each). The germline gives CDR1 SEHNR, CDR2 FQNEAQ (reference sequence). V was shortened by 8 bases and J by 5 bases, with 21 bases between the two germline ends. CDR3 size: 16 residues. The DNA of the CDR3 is TGTGCCAGCTCCGGGACGCCGGACGTGAGTACCGGGGAGCTGTTTTTT. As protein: CASSGTPDVSTGELFF.

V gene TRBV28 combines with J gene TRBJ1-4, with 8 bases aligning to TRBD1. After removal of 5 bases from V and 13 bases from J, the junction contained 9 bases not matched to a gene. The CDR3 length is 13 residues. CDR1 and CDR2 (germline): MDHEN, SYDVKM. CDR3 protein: CASSISQGGRLFF. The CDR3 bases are TGTGCCAGCAGTATCTCACAGGGGGGTAGACTGTTTTTT.

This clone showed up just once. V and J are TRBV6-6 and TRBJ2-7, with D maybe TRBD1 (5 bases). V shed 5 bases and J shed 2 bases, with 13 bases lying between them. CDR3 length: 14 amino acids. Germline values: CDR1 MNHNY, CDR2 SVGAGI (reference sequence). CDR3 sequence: CASSPWTQPYEQYF. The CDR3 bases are TGTGCCAGCAGTCCCTGGACACAGCCCTACGAGCAGTACTTC.

In nucleotides, the CDR3 is TGTGCCAGCAGCGGCGTCGGATCTTTAGCCAAAAACATTCAGTACTTC. Encoded protein: CASSGVGSLAKNIQYF. The J gene is TRBJ2-4, the V gene TRBV9; no definite D call. V was pared by 3 bases and J by 0 bases, with 13 bases between. CDR3 size: 16 residues. CDR1 and CDR2 (germline): SGDLS, YYNGEE.

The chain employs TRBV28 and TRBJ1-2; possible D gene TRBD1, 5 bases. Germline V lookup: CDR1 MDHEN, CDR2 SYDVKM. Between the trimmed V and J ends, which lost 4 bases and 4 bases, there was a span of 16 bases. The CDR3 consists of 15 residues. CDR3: CASSSGGADFYGYTF. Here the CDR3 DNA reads TGTGCCAGCAGTTCCGGAGGGGCTGACTTCTATGGCTACACCTTC.

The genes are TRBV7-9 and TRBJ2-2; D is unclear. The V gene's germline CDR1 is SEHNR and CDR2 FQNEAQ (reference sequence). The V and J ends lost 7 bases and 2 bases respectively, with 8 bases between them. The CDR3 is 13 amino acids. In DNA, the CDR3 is TGTGCCAGCAACGGTCTAAACACCGGGGAGCTGTTTTTT. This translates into CASNGLNTGELFF.

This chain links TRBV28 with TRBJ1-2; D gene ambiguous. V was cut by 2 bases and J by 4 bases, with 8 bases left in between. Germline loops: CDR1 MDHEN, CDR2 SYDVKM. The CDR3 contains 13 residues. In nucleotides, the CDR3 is TGTGCCAGCAGTTTAAGCTTCCTCTATGGCTACACCTTC. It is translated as CASSLSFLYGYTF.

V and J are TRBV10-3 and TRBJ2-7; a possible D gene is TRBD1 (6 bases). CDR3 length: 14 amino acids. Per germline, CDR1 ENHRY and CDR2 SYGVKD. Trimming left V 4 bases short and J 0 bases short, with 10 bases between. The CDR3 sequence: CAISGTGTSYEQYF. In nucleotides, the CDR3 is TGTGCCATCAGTGGCACAGGGACCTCCTACGAGCAGTACTTC.

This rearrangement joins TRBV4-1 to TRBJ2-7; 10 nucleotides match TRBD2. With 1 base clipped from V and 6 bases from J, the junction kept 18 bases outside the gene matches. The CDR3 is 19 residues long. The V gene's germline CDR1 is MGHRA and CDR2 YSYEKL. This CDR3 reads CASSQARTGPSGRVSEQYF. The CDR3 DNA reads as TGCGCCAGCAGCCAAGCGCGGACAGGGCCCAGCGGGAGGGTAAGCGAGCAGTACTTC.

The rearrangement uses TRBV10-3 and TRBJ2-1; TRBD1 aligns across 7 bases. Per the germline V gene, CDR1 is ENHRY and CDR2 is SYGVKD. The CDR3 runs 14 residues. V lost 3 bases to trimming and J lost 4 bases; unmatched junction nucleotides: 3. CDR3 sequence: CAISDPRGYNEQFF. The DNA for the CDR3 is TGTGCCATCAGTGATCCCAGGGGGTACAATGAGCAGTTCTTC.

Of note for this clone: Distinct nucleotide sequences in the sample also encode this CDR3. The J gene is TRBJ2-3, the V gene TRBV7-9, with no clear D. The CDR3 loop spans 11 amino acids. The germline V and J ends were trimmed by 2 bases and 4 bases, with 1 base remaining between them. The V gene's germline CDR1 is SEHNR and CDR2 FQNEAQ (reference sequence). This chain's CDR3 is CASSLSDTQYF. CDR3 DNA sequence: TGTGCCAGCAGCTTATCAGATACGCAGTATTTT.

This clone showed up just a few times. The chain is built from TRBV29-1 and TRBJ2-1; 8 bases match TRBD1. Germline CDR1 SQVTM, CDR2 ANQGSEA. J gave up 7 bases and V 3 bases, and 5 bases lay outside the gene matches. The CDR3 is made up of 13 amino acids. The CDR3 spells CSVERDRRNEQFF. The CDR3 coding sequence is TGCAGCGTTGAGCGGGACAGGCGGAATGAGCAGTTCTTC.

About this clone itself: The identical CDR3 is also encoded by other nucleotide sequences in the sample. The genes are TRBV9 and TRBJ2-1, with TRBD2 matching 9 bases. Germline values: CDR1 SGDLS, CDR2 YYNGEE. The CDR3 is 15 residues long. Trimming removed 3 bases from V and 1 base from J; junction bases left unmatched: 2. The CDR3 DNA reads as TGTGCCAGCAGCGCGACTAGCGGATCCTACAATGAGCAGTTCTTC. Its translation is CASSATSGSYNEQFF.